These 20 T cell receptor beta chains came from one sample sequenced in a study of blood T cell repertoires in COVID-19. Profiled with immunoSEQ multiplex PCR; TCRdb holds only in-frame clones, not every one. The sample yields some 330,000 clones, 70% to 90% seen once. Input material: PBMCs or T cells enriched from blood (not recorded which). The source of these receptors is a middle-aged man in a cohort exposed to, infected with or recovered from COVID-19 (not recorded which).

The chain uses TRBV27 and TRBJ2-5, with 9 bases matching TRBD2. J gave up 7 bases and V 5 bases, and 11 bases lay outside the gene matches. CDR1 MNHEY and CDR2 SMNVEV come from the germline V gene (reference sequence). The CDR3 has 15 amino acids. The CDR3 region is CASSHYSGRLVTQYF. In DNA form, the CDR3 reads TGTGCCAGCAGTCACTACAGCGGGAGGCTCGTGACCCAGTACTTC.

This rearrangement joins TRBV3-1 (or the pseudogene TRBV3-2) to TRBJ1-2; 12 bases fit TRBD1. J lost 4 bases, V lost 4 bases, and 4 bases had no gene match. The germline gives CDR1 LGHDT, CDR2 YNNKEL (reference sequence). This CDR3 region has 15 residues. CDR3 sequence (DNA): TGTGCCAGCAGCCGAGGGACAGGGGGCGGCTATGGCTACACCTTC. It yields the protein CASSRGTGGGYGYTF.

The CDR3 here is CASNWGLAKNIQYF. CDR3 bases: TGTGCCAGCAACTGGGGCCTAGCCAAAAACATTCAGTACTTC. The chain joins TRBV28 to TRBJ2-4; D is perhaps TRBD1 (5 bases). CDR1 is MDHEN, CDR2 SYDVKM, per germline. The CDR3 length is 14 residues. V lost 7 bases and J lost 0, with 10 bases in between. Together with reference TRBV28 and TRBJ2-4, the CDR3 gives the full variable domain: DVKVTQSSRYLVKRTGEKVFLECVQDMDHENMFWYRQDPGLGLRLIYFSYDVKMKEKGDIPEGYSVSREKKERFSLILESASTNQTSMYLCASNWGLAKNIQYFGAGTRLSVL.

V usage is TRBV19 and J usage is TRBJ2-2; 7 bases fit TRBD1. Germline V gene sequence: CDR1 LNHDA, CDR2 SQIVND (reference sequence). V trimming: 7 bases; J trimming: 4 bases; junction bases outside the gene matches: 12. The CDR3 has 16 residues. CDR3 in amino acids: CASTPWKGAGTGELFF. CDR3 bases: TGTGCCAGTACCCCATGGAAGGGGGCGGGCACCGGGGAGCTGTTTTTT.

The chain links TRBV9 to TRBJ2-1; 10 positions agree with TRBD2. This CDR3 has 14 residues. Germline lookup yields CDR1 SGDLS and CDR2 YYNGEE. The V and J ends lost 4 bases and 9 bases, in that order; junction bases with no gene match: 7. CDR3 bases: TGTGCCAGCAGCTACTCTAGCGGGAGCCTTGAGCAGTTCTTC. It specifies CASSYSSGSLEQFF.

As to this clone: The same CDR3 also results from other DNA sequences found in this sample. The J gene is TRBJ1-2, the V gene TRBV5-1; 9 positions agree with TRBD1. V shed 0 bases and J 4 bases; nucleotides not matched to a gene: 4. This CDR3 comprises 15 residues. Germline V gene sequence: CDR1 SGHRS, CDR2 YFSETQ. In nucleotides, the CDR3 is TGCGCCAGCAGCTTGGCCGGACAGGGGAGCTATGGCTACACCTTC. Translated, it gives CASSLAGQGSYGYTF. The full variable domain, in which reference TRBV5-1 and TRBJ1-2 provide the parts outside the CDR3, is KAGVTQTPRYLIKTRGQQVTLSCSPISGHRSVSWYQQTPGQGLQFLFEYFSETQRNKGNFPGRFSGRQFSNSRSEMNVSTLELGDSALYLCASSLAGQGSYGYTFGSGTRLTVV.

This chain uses TRBV5-1 with TRBJ2-1; TRBD2 aligns across 8 bases. Germline CDR1 SGHRS, CDR2 YFSETQ. Germline trimming cut 0 bases from V and 6 bases from J; bases unmatched to any gene: 5. This CDR3 comprises 15 residues. The CDR3 sequence is CASSLDVGLGNEQFF. CDR3 in DNA: TGCGCCAGCAGCTTGGATGTGGGACTAGGCAATGAGCAGTTCTTC.

This clone has a count of ten or more. The rearrangement links TRBV6-5 to TRBJ2-7; possibly TRBD1 for D (7 bases). The CDR3 sequence is 15 residues long. Germline values: CDR1 MNHEY, CDR2 SVGAGI. Trimming removed 7 bases at V and 4 bases at J, with 20 bases between. The CDR3 DNA reads TGTGCCAGCACCAAGACAGGGCAGGGACTTTACGAGCAGTACTTC. Residues: CASTKTGQGLYEQYF.

V and J are TRBV9 and TRBJ2-7, with D uncertain. Germline V gene sequence: CDR1 SGDLS, CDR2 YYNGEE. This CDR3 comprises 13 residues. The V gene lost 0 bases and the J gene lost 6 bases, with 10 bases spanning the gap. The CDR3 reads CASSVDSQSEQYF. CDR3 coding DNA: TGTGCCAGCAGCGTAGACAGTCAGAGCGAGCAGTACTTC.

The DNA of the CDR3 is TGTGCCAGCAGTCCGGGACTAGCGGGTATCAATGAGCAGTTCTTC. It yields the protein CASSPGLAGINEQFF. The chain carries TRBV6-5 and TRBJ2-1; 12 nucleotides line up with TRBD2. Per the germline V gene, CDR1 is MNHEY and CDR2 is SVGAGI. This CDR3 spans 15 amino acids. Trimming at V came to 5 bases and at J to 6 bases, leaving 5 bases not matched to a gene.

The gene calls are TRBV7-8 and TRBJ2-7; TRBD2 matches 10 bases. From germline, CDR1 is SGHVS and CDR2 FQNEAQ. This CDR3 is 14 amino acids long. The V gene end was trimmed by 2 bases and the J gene end by 6 bases; junction bases not matched to a gene: 4. The CDR3 DNA reads TGTGCCAGCAGCTTATGGACTAGCGGCCCCGAGCAGTACTTC. It codes for CASSLWTSGPEQYF. The whole variable domain, remainder taken from reference TRBV7-8 and TRBJ2-7, is GAGVSQSPRYKVAKRGQDVALRCDPISGHVSLFWYQQALGQGPEFLTYFQNEAQLDKSGLPSDRFFAERPEGSVSTLKIQRTQQEDSAVYLCASSLWTSGPEQYFGPGTRLTVT.

This clone was recorded a few times. V and J are TRBV29-1 and TRBJ2-5; D is unclear. Germline CDR1 reads SQVTM; CDR2 reads ANQGSEA. The CDR3 consists of 14 residues. Trimming pared 2 bases from V and 0 bases from J, leaving 10 bases between. The CDR3 loop is CSVEIVSHQETQYF. The CDR3 DNA follows: TGCAGCGTTGAAATCGTGAGTCACCAAGAGACCCAGTACTTC.

The chain uses TRBV6-5 and TRBJ1-1; TRBD1 is a possible D gene (6 bases). CDR3 length: 14 amino acids. V lost 4 bases, J lost 3 bases, and 12 bases lay in between. The V gene's germline CDR1 is MNHEY and CDR2 SVGAGI. CDR3: CASSFRRGDTEAFF. CDR3 nucleotide sequence: TGTGCCAGCAGTTTCCGCAGGGGCGACACTGAAGCTTTCTTT.

The V and J genes are TRBV20-1 and TRBJ2-5, with D hard to call. Germline V gene data show CDR1 as DFQATT and CDR2 as SNEGSKA (reference sequence). Trimming took off 3 bases at V and 7 bases at J, with 9 bases between the two ends. The CDR3 has 11 amino acids. CDR3 sequence reads: CSARTSGTQYF. CDR3 DNA: TGCAGTGCTAGGACGTCGGGGACCCAGTACTTC.

The chain couples TRBV27 to TRBJ2-7; D unresolved. CDR1 and CDR2 from the germline V gene are MNHEY and SMNVEV (reference sequence). V was cut by 0 bases and J by 6 bases, with 12 bases left in between. The CDR3 loop spans 14 amino acids. This CDR3 reads CASSLSGLKPEQYF. The DNA of the CDR3 is TGTGCCAGCAGTTTATCGGGCCTAAAGCCCGAGCAGTACTTC.

V is TRBV3-1 (or the pseudogene TRBV3-2) and J is TRBJ2-2; TRBD2 is a possible D gene (6 bases). CDR1 is LGHDT and CDR2 is YNNKEL in the germline V gene (reference sequence). V lost 4 bases, J lost 3 bases, and 15 bases lay in between. The CDR3 runs 16 residues. CDR3 residues: CASSRGTGGYTGELFF. In DNA, the CDR3 is TGTGCCAGCAGCCGAGGTACAGGAGGGTACACCGGGGAGCTGTTTTTT.

The chain has TRBV29-1 and TRBJ2-1; 10 positions agree with TRBD2. Germline V gene lookup returns CDR1 SQVTM and CDR2 ANQGSEA. V lost 3 bases and J lost 5; bases outside the gene matches: 7. This CDR3 region has 15 residues. In DNA, the CDR3 is TGCAGCGTTGATGGGGGACTAGCGCTAAACAATGAGCAGTTCTTC. This codes for CSVDGGLALNNEQFF.

The chain combines TRBV5-1 with TRBJ2-1; no firm D call. The CDR3 loop spans 16 amino acids. V lost 5 bases and J lost 0, with 15 bases in between. Germline V lookup: CDR1 SGHRS, CDR2 YFSETQ. The CDR3 bases are TGCGCCAGCAGGGTAGTCCCCGGTAGCTCCTACAATGAGCAGTTCTTC. The encoded protein is CASRVVPGSSYNEQFF.

The sample holds one count of this clone. The V gene is TRBV7-2, the J gene TRBJ2-5, with 11 bases fitting TRBD1. The CDR3 totals 14 residues. V was pared by 4 bases and J by 7 bases, with 5 bases of the junction left unmatched. CDR1 and CDR2 from the germline V gene are SGHTA and FQGNSA. The CDR3 region is CASSSDRGRVTQYF. DNA of the CDR3: TGTGCCAGCAGCTCGGACAGGGGGCGAGTGACCCAGTACTTC.

The chain uses TRBV2 and TRBJ2-1, with 7 bases that match TRBD2. Losses at the gene ends were 5 bases for V and 6 bases for J; bases not matched to a gene: 13. The CDR3 has 16 amino acids. CDR1 is SNHLY and CDR2 is FYNNEI in the germline V gene. CDR3 region: CASSFPGGPAGNEQFF. CDR3 DNA: TGTGCCAGCAGTTTTCCGGGGGGACCCGCTGGCAATGAGCAGTTCTTC.